This entry features one TCR beta chain sequence. Assay used: immunoSEQ multiplex PCR; TCRdb lists only in-frame clones, some missing. Of about 1,800,000 clones listed, about 94% are singletons. Terminally differentiated effector memory CD45RA+ cells were excluded by CCR7 positive selection of CD45RO-negative cells. The data originate from a study of shared clonotypes between healthy human individuals. V lost 7 bases and J 1 base, leaving 17 bases between the germline ends. The CDR3 has 15 residues. CDR1 and CDR2 (germline): SGHVS, FQNEAQ. The rearrangement links TRBV7-8 to TRBJ2-7; D tentatively reads TRBD1 or TRBD2 (5 bases each). The material sequenced was naive CD8+ T cells sorted from blood. This sequence was found in a man aged 18 to 29 in good health. CDR3 sequence (DNA): TGTGCCAGCAATCCTCGGGGCTCGGGGTCCTACGAGCAGTACTTC. It encodes CASNPRGSGSYEQYF.